This T cell receptor (beta chain) derives from a study of CD8 T cells in ankylosing spondylitis. Study-level findings and limits: Within peripheral blood, clones linked to disease were CD8+ and relatively rare.

Researchers built TCR beta libraries using quantitative 5'-RACE with molecular barcodes. TCRdb ran MiXCR on the 5' RACE reads and lists one entry per CDR3 protein. Of 50,000 or so distinct CDR3 sequences in the sample, about 7% were seen once. V lost 4 bases, J lost 3 bases, and 17 bases lay in between. This CDR3 contains 16 residues. Germline V gene lookup returns CDR1 LNHDA and CDR2 SQIVND (reference sequence). This clonotype has just one count. Its antigen is as yet unknown. The TCR comes from a female donor with ankylosing spondylitis or in good health (not recorded which). This sequence joins TRBV19 and TRBJ2-3, with no clear D. The sequenced sample was blood, either unsorted or a sorted T cell fraction (not recorded which). The CDR3 loop is CASSTIDPGGTDTQYF. The CDR3 DNA sequence: TGTGCCAGTAGTACAATAGACCCCGGTGGGACAGATACGCAGTATTTT.